The following is a TCR beta chain sequence with its context. Antigen specificity is unknown. The sample providers were healthy Caucasian people from Russia, aged about 6 to 90. The CDR3 loop spans 11 amino acids. Germline CDR1 and CDR2: SQVTM and ANQGSEA. Trimming left V 6 bases short and J 3 bases short, with 7 bases between. The sample comes from a study of blood T cells in healthy people across ages. Findings and caveats of the study: Measured against age, TCR beta diversity per million T cells decreased in a roughly linear manner. One million T cells yielded diversity estimates that were considered underestimates.

With a J-beta primer mix and a sample-barcoded 5' primer, a second PCR ran 7 to 11 cycles. A tag from a template-switch adaptor with 12 random nucleotides marked each cDNA molecule. TCRdb reprocessed the 5' RACE reads with MiXCR, giving one entry per CDR3 protein. The sample includes about 800,000 distinct CDR3 sequences, 58% of them seen just once. The chain couples TRBV29-1 to TRBJ2-3; no clear D. The sample comprised blood. The source of this sequence is a man aged 25-45 years in good health. CDR3 sequence (DNA): TGCAGCGTCCAGCGAACAGATACGCAGTATTTT. Its translation is CSVQRTDTQYF.